This T cell receptor beta chain was obtained from a study of control samples from healthy donors and cancer patients. Libraries were prepared by immunoSEQ multiplex PCR; TCRdb keeps only in-frame clonotypes and omits some of them. The table lists some 120,000 clones, approximately 84% of them singletons. V gave up 5 bases and J gave up 8 bases, with 24 bases separating them. Germline assignment: CDR1 MNHEY and CDR2 SMNVEV (reference sequence). This CDR3 is built from 17 residues. The TCR comes from a young man in good health. The genes are TRBV27 and TRBJ1-4, with a tentative D call TRBD1 (5 bases). The sequencing sample was made of blood. The CDR3 sequence is CASSPGTGGAFGEKLFF. CDR3 sequence (DNA): TGTGCCAGCAGTCCCGGGACGGGTGGGGCTTTTGGGGAAAAACTGTTTTTT.